Listed here is a single TCR beta chain. Antigen specificity is unknown. The data were obtained in a study of T cells in Graves' hyperthyroidism and ophthalmopathy. Broader study findings: A 13 V-J model separated ophthalmopathy from stable hyperthyroidism.

Using RNA transcripts as the source, TCR beta CDR3 regions were amplified. The HTBI primer set was used in a first-round RT-PCR of the TCR CDR3. MiXCR, run by TCRdb on the multiplex PCR reads, gives a single entry per CDR3 protein. The top ten clones hold approximately 8% of a sample with approximately 700,000 distinct CDR3 sequences, 15% to 20% of them seen once. Patients aged 18 to 65 had newly diagnosed hyperthyroidism lasting under 2 months. In making diagnoses, clinical symptoms, serum thyroxine and TRAb, thyroid ultrasound and orbital computed tomography were all used. The authors took PBMCs from 7.5 to 10 ml fresh peripheral blood. Germline assignment: CDR1 SGHDN and CDR2 FVKESK. Trimming took off 3 bases at V and 14 bases at J, with 17 bases between the two ends. This CDR3 is 14 amino acids long.

The chain employs TRBV14 and TRBJ1-6, with D perhaps TRBD1 (5 bases). The clonotype comes from a man between 18 and 29 years old with Graves' hyperthyroidism. The material sequenced was blood. CDR3: CASSHRGVAQTLHF. The CDR3 DNA sequence: TGTGCCAGCAGCCATCGAGGGGTGGCCCAAACCCTCCACTTT. Drawing the rest from reference TRBV14 and TRBJ1-6, the complete variable domain is EAGVTQFPSHSVIEKGQTVTLRCDPISGHDNLYWYRRVMGKEIKFLLHFVKESKQDESGMPNNRFLAERTGGTYSTLKVQPAELEDSGVYFCASSHRGVAQTLHFGNGTRLTVT.